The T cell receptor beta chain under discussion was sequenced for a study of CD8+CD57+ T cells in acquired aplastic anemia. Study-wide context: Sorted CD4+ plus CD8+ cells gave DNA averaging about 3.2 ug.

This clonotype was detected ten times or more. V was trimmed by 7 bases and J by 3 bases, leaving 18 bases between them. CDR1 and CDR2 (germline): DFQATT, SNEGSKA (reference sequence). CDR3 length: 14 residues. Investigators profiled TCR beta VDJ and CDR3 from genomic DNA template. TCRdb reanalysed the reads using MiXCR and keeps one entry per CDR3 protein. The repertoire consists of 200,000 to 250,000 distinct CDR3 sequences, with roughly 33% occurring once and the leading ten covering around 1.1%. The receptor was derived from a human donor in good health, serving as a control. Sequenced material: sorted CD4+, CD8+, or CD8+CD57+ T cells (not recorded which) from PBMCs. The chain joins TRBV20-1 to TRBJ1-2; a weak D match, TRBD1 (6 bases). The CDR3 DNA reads TGCAGTGTCGTGGCCAGGGGTATGGACTATGGCTACACCTTC. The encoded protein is CSVVARGMDYGYTF.